One sample yielded the 19 T cell receptor beta chains listed below, sequenced in a study of T cell responses to AZD1222 COVID-19 vaccine. Method: immunoSEQ multiplex PCR; TCRdb's copy keeps in-frame clones and lacks some. This sample carries about 110,000 clones, approximately 89% of them seen once, and the ten largest clones take around 3.3%. Sequences were derived from peripheral blood, sampled on day 0 of MenACWY control vaccination. These receptors were collected from an adult in good health.

J is TRBJ2-7 and V is TRBV28; the D gene is possibly TRBD1 (6 bases). The germline CDR1 and CDR2 sequences are MDHEN and SYDVKM. The CDR3 has 13 amino acids. Trimming shortened V by 6 bases and J by 2 bases, and 11 bases separated the two germline ends. CDR3 bases: TGTGCCAGCAGGGACAGTACCACCTACGAGCAGTACTTC. Amino acids: CASRDSTTYEQYF.

The rearrangement uses TRBV29-1 and TRBJ1-2, with a tentative D call TRBD1 (6 bases). The germline V and J ends were trimmed by 6 bases and 5 bases, with 22 bases remaining between them. Germline V gene lookup returns CDR1 SQVTM and CDR2 ANQGSEA. This CDR3 comprises 15 residues. CDR3 residues: CSVPDRNQGWYGYTF. The CDR3 bases are TGCAGCGTCCCGGACAGAAACCAGGGTTGGTATGGCTACACCTTC.

The chain couples TRBV28 to TRBJ2-1; 8 nucleotides match TRBD1. V was pared by 7 bases and J by 3 bases, with 2 bases of the junction left unmatched. The CDR3 is made up of 13 amino acids. Per germline, CDR1 MDHEN and CDR2 SYDVKM. CDR3 nucleotides: TGTGCCAGCATAGGACAGGGCTACAATGAGCAGTTCTTC. Protein product: CASIGQGYNEQFF.

The genes are TRBV3-1 (or the pseudogene TRBV3-2) and TRBJ1-3; 7 bases match TRBD1. Germline CDR1 LGHDT, CDR2 YNNKEL (reference sequence). This CDR3 spans 14 amino acids. With V trimmed by 7 bases and J by 4 bases, 7 bases remained unmatched. The DNA for the CDR3 is TGTGCCAGCACCCATACAGGGGTCGGAAACACCATATATTTT. Translated, it gives CASTHTGVGNTIYF.

This clone was observed once. The V call is TRBV5-1, the J call TRBJ2-3, with a tentative D call TRBD1 (5 bases). From germline, CDR1 is SGHRS and CDR2 YFSETQ. CDR3 length: 16 residues. Trimming left V 0 bases short and J 8 bases short, with 19 bases between. CDR3 bases: TGCGCCAGCAGCTTGGAGGCAGGGCGAAAGGCCCTTACGCAGTATTTT. Translating it yields CASSLEAGRKALTQYF. The full variable domain, completed using reference TRBV5-1 and TRBJ2-3, is KAGVTQTPRYLIKTRGQQVTLSCSPISGHRSVSWYQQTPGQGLQFLFEYFSETQRNKGNFPGRFSGRQFSNSRSEMNVSTLELGDSALYLCASSLEAGRKALTQYFGPGTRLTVL.

The sample holds one count of this clone. The J gene is TRBJ2-4, the V gene TRBV24-1, with 7 bases identical to TRBD1. V lost 3 bases and J lost 7; bases outside the gene matches: 8. CDR3 size: 15 residues. CDR1 KGHDR and CDR2 SFDVKD come from the germline V gene. The CDR3 sequence is CATSDPGQGVNIQYF. The CDR3 nucleotides are TGTGCCACCAGTGATCCAGGGCAGGGGGTCAACATTCAGTACTTC.

This chain links TRBV11-2 with TRBJ1-5; D uncertain. The germline V gene has CDR1 SGHAT and CDR2 FQNNGV. The CDR3 covers 13 residues. V was cut by 0 bases and J by 6 bases, with 6 bases left in between. This CDR3 reads CASSLDLTQPQHF. CDR3 sequence (DNA): TGTGCCAGCAGCTTAGATCTAACTCAGCCCCAGCATTTT.

The V gene is TRBV4-3, the J gene TRBJ1-5; D is uncertain. This CDR3 contains 14 residues. Germline lookup yields CDR1 LGHNA and CDR2 YSLEER. V lost 1 base and J 4 bases, leaving 8 bases between the germline ends. The CDR3 region is CASSQGTVNQPQHF. The CDR3 coding sequence is TGCGCCAGCAGCCAAGGTACAGTAAATCAGCCCCAGCATTTT.

The V call is TRBV28, the J call TRBJ1-2; D is ambiguous. Germline values: CDR1 MDHEN, CDR2 SYDVKM. This CDR3 has 13 residues. Trimming left V 7 bases short and J 3 bases short, with 12 bases between. The CDR3 loop reads CASNPTSHYGYTF. The DNA of the CDR3 is TGTGCCAGCAATCCCACAAGCCACTATGGCTACACCTTC.

The chain employs TRBV5-1 and TRBJ2-5; D ambiguous. There are 15 residues in the CDR3. Germline CDR1 reads SGHRS; CDR2 reads YFSETQ. V was pared by 2 bases and J by 3 bases, with 14 bases between. The CDR3 reads CASSLNRAGEETQYF. The DNA of the CDR3 is TGCGCCAGCAGCTTAAATAGGGCTGGGGAAGAGACCCAGTACTTC.

J is TRBJ1-2 and V is TRBV27, with D maybe TRBD1 (5 bases). The V end was cut by 2 bases, the J end by 0 bases, with 7 bases between. The CDR3 is 14 amino acids. Germline CDR1 reads MNHEY; CDR2 reads SMNVEV (reference sequence). The CDR3 is CASSLQGANYGYTF. CDR3 nucleotide sequence: TGTGCCAGCAGTTTACAGGGAGCTAACTATGGCTACACCTTC.

Notes on this clone: At one of its ends the junction is not consistent with the germline gene, which may arise from a read error. CDR3: CASSLMDGGAGELFF. The CDR3 DNA is TGTGCTAGCAGCCTAATGGACGGGGGCGCCGGGGAGCTGTTTTTT. The chain has TRBV7-7 and TRBJ2-2; D tentatively fits TRBD1 or TRBD2 (6 bases each). The CDR3 loop spans 15 amino acids. Germline V gene lookup returns CDR1 SSHAT and CDR2 FNYEAQ (reference sequence). Supplemented by reference TRBV7-7 and TRBJ2-2, the full variable domain reads GAGVSQSPRYKVTKRGQDVTLRCDPISSHATLYWYQQALGQGPEFLTYFNYEAQPDKSGLPSDRFSAERPEGSISTLTIQRTEQRDSAMYRCASSLMDGGAGELFFGEGSRLTVL.

This chain links TRBV13 with TRBJ2-3; 7 nucleotides line up with TRBD2. The CDR3 is 16 residues long. Germline CDR1 PRHDT, CDR2 FYEKMQ (reference sequence). V was clipped by 2 bases and J by 9 bases; unmatched bases: 14. CDR3 sequence reads: CASSLKIAGATGTQYF. As DNA, the CDR3 is TGTGCCAGCAGCTTAAAGATAGCGGGTGCCACGGGGACGCAGTATTTT.

The chain uses TRBV11-2 and TRBJ1-6; 8 bases line up with TRBD1. The CDR3 has 13 residues. Looked up from germline, CDR1 is SGHAT and CDR2 is FQNNGV. V lost 5 bases, J lost 7 bases, and 1 base stayed unmatched. The CDR3 spells CASSRTGNSPLHF. The DNA of the CDR3 is TGTGCCAGCAGCCGGACAGGGAATTCACCCCTCCACTTT.

Written as DNA, the CDR3 is TGTGCCAGCAGTGAAGGACAGGGAAGCGTTGGAAACACCATATATTTT. The encoded protein is CASSEGQGSVGNTIYF. The J gene is TRBJ1-3, the V gene TRBV2, with TRBD1 matching 7 bases. The CDR3 covers 16 residues. Germline-derived CDR1 and CDR2 are SNHLY and FYNNEI. Trimming cost V 1 base and J 3 bases; bases outside gene matches: 6.

V and J are TRBV5-7 and TRBJ2-7; no definite D call. Being an ORF, TRBV5-7 has a function that is uncertain. The V end was cut by 1 base, the J end by 1 base, with 9 bases between. This CDR3 contains 14 residues. The CDR3 loop is CASSLLYRSYEQYF. DNA of the CDR3: TGTGCCAGCAGCTTGCTTTACAGATCCTACGAGCAGTACTTC.

The V call is TRBV3-1 (or the pseudogene TRBV3-2), the J call TRBJ1-1; no reliable D call. Deletions cut 7 bases from V and 7 bases from J, with 22 bases between. Germline assignment: CDR1 LGHDT and CDR2 YNNKEL (reference sequence). The CDR3 totals 15 residues. In nucleotides, the CDR3 is TGTGCCAGCACCCGGGGAAGGGCCAGCTTACTTGAAGCTTTCTTT. It codes for CASTRGRASLLEAFF.

V usage is TRBV7-9 and J usage is TRBJ1-5, with 7 bases aligning to TRBD1. The CDR3 loop spans 13 amino acids. CDR1 and CDR2 from the germline V gene are SEHNR and FQNEAQ (reference sequence). The V and J ends lost 5 bases and 5 bases, in that order; junction bases with no gene match: 3. CDR3 loop: CASSPQGDQPQHF. The CDR3 DNA reads TGTGCCAGCAGCCCCCAGGGGGATCAGCCCCAGCATTTT.

V usage is TRBV2 and J usage is TRBJ2-5; 8 bases line up with TRBD1. Germline CDR1 is SNHLY and CDR2 is FYNNEI. This CDR3 has 15 residues. V shed 3 bases, J shed 5 bases, and the junction held 8 bases outside the gene matches. The CDR3: CASSETGDLGETQYF. The CDR3 nucleotides are TGTGCCAGCAGTGAGACAGGGGACCTGGGGGAGACCCAGTACTTC.